Listed here are 29 T cell receptor beta chains from one sample, sequenced in a study of shared clonotypes between healthy human individuals. Sequencing used immunoSEQ multiplex PCR; TCRdb keeps in-frame clones, though not all of them. The sample has about 2.5 million clones, 85% to 95% seen once; the top ten hold approximately 0.4%. The sample taken for sequencing was naive CD4+ T cells from PBMCs. Stated subset: CD45RA+ positively selected. The receptors originated from a man younger than 35 in good health. Some clones in this sample may be carry-over from other donors' samples.

This chain connects TRBV29-1 to TRBJ2-5; 10 nucleotides line up with TRBD2. The CDR3 extends over 13 amino acids. Germline V lookup: CDR1 SQVTM, CDR2 ANQGSEA. J gave up 5 bases and V 7 bases, and 7 bases lay outside the gene matches. Here the CDR3 DNA reads TGCAGCGGGACAGCGGGAGGGGTCGAGACCCAGTACTTC. It yields the protein CSGTAGGVETQYF.

The chain couples TRBV28 to TRBJ1-3; weak D call: TRBD1 (5 bases). Germline values: CDR1 MDHEN, CDR2 SYDVKM. Trimming pared 7 bases from V and 4 bases from J, leaving 11 bases between. This CDR3 has 13 residues. The CDR3 is CASTLGPGNTIYF. The CDR3, as DNA: TGTGCCAGCACCTTGGGGCCGGGAAACACCATATATTTT. Full variable domain (remainder filled in from reference TRBV28 and TRBJ1-3): DVKVTQSSRYLVKRTGEKVFLECVQDMDHENMFWYRQDPGLGLRLIYFSYDVKMKEKGDIPEGYSVSREKKERFSLILESASTNQTSMYLCASTLGPGNTIYFGEGSWLTVV.

This clone was seen once. This sequence joins TRBV7-3 and TRBJ2-3, with D perhaps TRBD1 (6 bases). V was clipped by 4 bases and J by 6 bases, with 11 bases between them. The V gene's germline CDR1 is SGHTA and CDR2 FQGTGA. CDR3 length: 13 residues. CDR3 DNA sequence: TGTGCCAGCAGCTCTCGACAGGCCGATACGCAGTATTTT. Translation: CASSSRQADTQYF.

J is TRBJ2-7 and V is TRBV5-4, with D perhaps assigned TRBD1 or TRBD2 (5 bases each). CDR3 length equals 14 residues. Germline V gene sequence: CDR1 SGHNT, CDR2 YYREEE (reference sequence). Deletions cut 2 bases from V and 7 bases from J, with 16 bases between. The CDR3 reads CASSLESGTGEQYF. The CDR3 coding sequence is TGTGCCAGCAGCTTAGAGTCTGGGACGGGGGAGCAGTACTTC.

This clone has just a few counts. The same CDR3 also results from other DNA sequences found in this sample. This chain uses TRBV20-1 with TRBJ2-7; D gene ambiguous. V lost 3 bases and J lost 2, with 2 bases in between. Per the germline V gene, CDR1 is DFQATT and CDR2 is SNEGSKA (reference sequence). This CDR3 is 10 amino acids long. CDR3 nucleotide sequence: TGCAGTGCTAGCCCCTACGAGCAGTACTTC. It encodes CSASPYEQYF.

As concerns this clone: Other nucleotide sequences in the sample specify the same CDR3. V and J are TRBV28 and TRBJ2-5; a weak D match, TRBD1 (5 bases). This CDR3 region has 12 residues. Trimming pared 6 bases from V and 5 bases from J, leaving 10 bases between. Germline V CDR1 and CDR2: MDHEN, SYDVKM. As DNA, the CDR3 is TGTGCCAGCAGAGGGGTCGGCGAGACCCAGTACTTC. Residues: CASRGVGETQYF.

This clone is a singleton in its sample. V and J are TRBV2 and TRBJ1-2; tentative D call: TRBD1 (6 bases). V was pared by 7 bases and J by 0 bases, with 18 bases between. The CDR3 consists of 16 residues. Germline CDR1 and CDR2: SNHLY and FYNNEI. In DNA, the CDR3 is TGTGCCAGCACCCTCGTGGGGGCAGGGTCTAACTATGGCTACACCTTC. This translates into CASTLVGAGSNYGYTF.

The chain links TRBV28 to TRBJ1-3; 8 bases map to TRBD1. From germline, CDR1 is MDHEN and CDR2 SYDVKM. The CDR3 has 16 amino acids. Trimming took 3 bases from V and 4 from J; bases not matched to a gene: 8. This chain's CDR3 is CASSFSGGLVGNTIYF. CDR3 nucleotide sequence: TGTGCCAGCAGTTTTTCAGGGGGCTTAGTCGGAAACACCATATATTTT.

This chain joins TRBV9 and TRBJ2-7, with D uncertain. The V end lost 1 base, the J end lost 3 bases, and 14 bases lay between the germline ends. Germline values: CDR1 SGDLS, CDR2 YYNGEE. CDR3 length: 15 amino acids. CDR3: CASSVSFGSLYEQYF. The CDR3 coding sequence is TGTGCCAGCAGCGTAAGTTTTGGCAGTCTCTACGAGCAGTACTTC.

V is TRBV7-6 and J is TRBJ2-2; D uncertain. Trimming shortened V by 3 bases and J by 4 bases, and 6 bases separated the two germline ends. CDR1 and CDR2 (germline): SGHVS, FNYEAQ. The CDR3 runs 13 residues. CDR3 region: CASSFRTTGELFF. CDR3 nucleotide sequence: TGTGCCAGCAGCTTTCGGACCACCGGGGAGCTGTTTTTT.

The CDR3 bases are TGCGCCAGCAGCTTCGGGGGGCTGTCGTACTATGGCTACACCTTC. Residues: CASSFGGLSYYGYTF. This chain connects TRBV5-1 to TRBJ1-2; tentatively, D is TRBD1 (6 bases). Germline CDR1 SGHRS, CDR2 YFSETQ. The CDR3 is 15 residues long. V dropped 2 bases and J dropped 3 bases, with 14 bases sitting between them.

V usage is TRBV28 and J usage is TRBJ2-5; tentative D call: TRBD2 (5 bases). The V gene's germline CDR1 is MDHEN and CDR2 SYDVKM. The CDR3 spans 15 residues. Trimming left V 3 bases short and J 5 bases short, with 16 bases between. The CDR3 nucleotides read TGTGCCAGCAGTTTTCCCCTAGCTCTTAGGGAGACCCAGTACTTC. Translating gives CASSFPLALRETQYF.

A few counts support this clone. The V gene is TRBV7-9, the J gene TRBJ1-1; 8 nucleotides line up with TRBD1. After removal of 5 bases from V and 5 bases from J, the junction contained 10 bases not matched to a gene. Germline V gives CDR1 SEHNR, CDR2 FQNEAQ (reference sequence). CDR3 size: 15 residues. The CDR3 coding sequence is TGTGCCAGCAGCGTACTCCTGACAGGGGATACTGAAGCTTTCTTT. Encoded protein: CASSVLLTGDTEAFF.

Comments on this clone: Other DNA sequences in this specimen translate into the identical CDR3. The J gene is TRBJ1-1, the V gene TRBV5-1; D remains ambiguous. The CDR3 is 14 amino acids. Germline V gene sequence: CDR1 SGHRS, CDR2 YFSETQ. With 0 bases removed from V and 1 base from J, the gap between germline ends came to 7 bases. The CDR3 region has the DNA TGCGCCAGCAGCTTGGTCACAGAGAACACTGAAGCTTTCTTT. Translating gives CASSLVTENTEAFF.

This rearrangement joins TRBV6-4 to TRBJ2-1; 11 bases match TRBD2. Germline-derived CDR1 and CDR2 are MRHNA and SNTAGT. The trim removed 6 bases at V and 0 bases at J, leaving 4 bases unmatched. The length of the CDR3 is 16 residues. The CDR3 is CASSRLAGPSYNEQFF. CDR3 in DNA: TGTGCCAGCAGCCGACTAGCGGGACCCTCCTACAATGAGCAGTTCTTC.

The CDR3 region has the DNA TGCGCCAGCAGCTTGTCCGGTTCGAACACTGAAGCTTTCTTT. It yields the protein CASSLSGSNTEAFF. The chain combines TRBV5-1 with TRBJ1-1; D gene unclear. The CDR3 has 14 residues. Trimming shortened V by 1 base and J by 1 base, and 8 bases separated the two germline ends. In germline, CDR1 is SGHRS, CDR2 YFSETQ. The full variable domain, its missing parts supplied by reference TRBV5-1 and TRBJ1-1, is KAGVTQTPRYLIKTRGQQVTLSCSPISGHRSVSWYQQTPGQGLQFLFEYFSETQRNKGNFPGRFSGRQFSNSRSEMNVSTLELGDSALYLCASSLSGSNTEAFFGQGTRLTVV.

This clone has only one observation. In nucleotides, the CDR3 is TGTGCCAGCTCACGCGGGAGTGAGTACAATGAGCAGTTCTTC. It is translated as CASSRGSEYNEQFF. This chain connects TRBV18 to TRBJ2-1; TRBD2 aligns across 7 bases. Germline CDR1 reads KGHSH; CDR2 reads LQKENI. V gave up 4 bases and J gave up 4 bases; unmatched junction bases: 4. The CDR3 totals 14 residues.

This clone was counted a single time. The V call is TRBV29-1, the J call TRBJ2-7; 9 bases agree with TRBD1. This CDR3 is 13 amino acids long. Germline CDR1 reads SQVTM; CDR2 reads ANQGSEA. The trim removed 6 bases at V and 4 bases at J, leaving 7 bases unmatched. CDR3 sequence reads: CSVLGQGVYEQYF. The CDR3, as DNA: TGCAGCGTGCTGGGACAGGGAGTTTACGAGCAGTACTTC.

This rearrangement joins TRBV27 to TRBJ1-4; the D is unclear. Germline CDR1 reads MNHEY; CDR2 reads SMNVEV (reference sequence). V lost 5 bases and J 3 bases, leaving 10 bases between the germline ends. CDR3 length: 14 amino acids. This CDR3 is CASSQWISNEKLFF. The CDR3 DNA reads as TGTGCCAGCAGTCAGTGGATATCTAATGAAAAACTGTTTTTT. Full variable domain (missing parts from reference TRBV27 and TRBJ1-4): EAQVTQNPRYLITVTGKKLTVTCSQNMNHEYMSWYRQDPGLGLRQIYYSMNVEVTDKGDVPEGYKVSRKEKRNFPLILESPSPNQTSLYFCASSQWISNEKLFFGSGTQLSVL.

The rearrangement joins TRBV7-8 to TRBJ2-7; TRBD2 aligns across 7 bases. The trim removed 1 base at V and 5 bases at J, leaving 5 bases unmatched. Germline CDR1 is SGHVS and CDR2 is FQNEAQ. This CDR3 comprises 14 residues. The CDR3, as DNA: TGTGCCAGCAGCTTAGAACTAGCGTTCGACGAGCAGTACTTC. It codes for CASSLELAFDEQYF.

The rearrangement uses TRBV5-1 and TRBJ1-2; 11 nucleotides align to TRBD1. V was pared by 4 bases and J by 4 bases, with 24 bases of the junction left unmatched. The CDR3 is 21 residues long. CDR1 and CDR2 (germline): SGHRS, YFSETQ. CDR3 DNA: TGCGCCAGCAGCCGAGGGACAGGGGGTTTAAACCAGGCCCCACCGGGCTATGGCTACACCTTC. Protein: CASSRGTGGLNQAPPGYGYTF. The complete variable domain, with remaining parts taken from reference TRBV5-1 and TRBJ1-2, reads KAGVTQTPRYLIKTRGQQVTLSCSPISGHRSVSWYQQTPGQGLQFLFEYFSETQRNKGNFPGRFSGRQFSNSRSEMNVSTLELGDSALYLCASSRGTGGLNQAPPGYGYTFGSGTRLTVV.

The rearrangement uses TRBV6-5 and TRBJ1-2; no firm D call. V was cut by 10 bases and J by 2 bases, with 20 bases left in between. The germline V gene encodes CDR1 MNHEY and CDR2 SVGAGI. The CDR3 sequence is 15 residues long. CDR3 coding DNA: TGTGCCACACACAATTTGGGCACAAAGAACTATGGCTACACCTTC. Translating it yields CATHNLGTKNYGYTF.

The rearrangement uses TRBV2 and TRBJ2-7; 9 bases line up with TRBD1. The junction had 9 bases not matched to a gene; V was cut back by 4 bases and J by 5 bases. The CDR3 length is 15 residues. In germline, CDR1 is SNHLY, CDR2 FYNNEI. The CDR3 loop is CASSGPGTGFDEQYF. The CDR3 nucleotides are TGTGCCAGCAGTGGCCCCGGGACAGGGTTCGACGAGCAGTACTTC.

This clone is a singleton in its sample. For the CDR3, the DNA is TGCGCCAGCAGCTTGACCGCCCTGGGCACAGATACGCAGTATTTT. Protein product: CASSLTALGTDTQYF. The chain is built from TRBV5-1 and TRBJ2-3, with D hard to call. Germline CDR1 reads SGHRS; CDR2 reads YFSETQ. The CDR3 extends over 15 amino acids. V lost 1 base, J lost 1 base, and 10 bases lay in between. The variable domain in full, completed from reference TRBV5-1 and TRBJ2-3, reads KAGVTQTPRYLIKTRGQQVTLSCSPISGHRSVSWYQQTPGQGLQFLFEYFSETQRNKGNFPGRFSGRQFSNSRSEMNVSTLELGDSALYLCASSLTALGTDTQYFGPGTRLTVL.

J is TRBJ2-7 and V is TRBV28, with D perhaps TRBD2 (5 bases). Germline CDR1 is MDHEN and CDR2 is SYDVKM. Trimming pared 7 bases from V and 2 bases from J, leaving 15 bases between. The CDR3 is 14 amino acids. The CDR3 DNA reads TGTGCCAGCACCCGAAACTGGGGAGCCTACGAGCAGTACTTC. As protein: CASTRNWGAYEQYF.

J is TRBJ1-1 and V is TRBV28, with 11 bases that match TRBD1. The CDR3 totals 21 residues. Per the germline V gene, CDR1 is MDHEN and CDR2 is SYDVKM. V gave up 5 bases and J gave up 3 bases; unmatched junction bases: 23. In DNA, the CDR3 is TGTGCCAGCAGTAAAAGGACAGGGGGCTTGCTCAACCGAATATTTCACACTGAAGCTTTCTTT. Translation gives CASSKRTGGLLNRIFHTEAFF.

This rearrangement joins TRBV6-6 to TRBJ2-1, with TRBD1 matching 7 bases. The germline V gene has CDR1 MNHNY and CDR2 SVGAGI (reference sequence). Trimming cost V 0 bases and J 12 bases; bases outside gene matches: 2. The CDR3 loop spans 12 amino acids. The CDR3 DNA reads TGTGCCAGCAGTTACTCAGGGGGCTGGCAGTTCTTC. The encoded protein is CASSYSGGWQFF.

This chain uses TRBV6-6 with TRBJ2-1; a weak D match, TRBD2 (6 bases). Germline V gives CDR1 MNHNY, CDR2 SVGAGI (reference sequence). CDR3 size: 15 residues. The V end was cut by 2 bases, the J end by 5 bases, with 13 bases between. Here the CDR3 DNA reads TGTGCCAGCAGTTACAGCGGGTACCCCAACAATGAGCAGTTCTTC. This gives the protein CASSYSGYPNNEQFF.

The chain couples TRBV29-1 to TRBJ1-2; unclear D gene. Germline V CDR1 and CDR2: SQVTM, ANQGSEA. The CDR3 has 12 amino acids. Trimming stripped 8 bases from V and 3 bases from J, with 13 bases between. The CDR3 region is CSTNLGHYGYTF. CDR3 nucleotide sequence: TGCAGCACTAATCTGGGCCACTATGGCTACACCTTC.